This TCR beta chain was retrieved from a study of CDR3 diversity in severe acne. The CDR3 is 17 amino acids. V was pared by 5 bases and J by 5 bases, with 14 bases of the junction left unmatched. Germline CDR1 MDHEN, CDR2 SYDVKM. One entry per CDR3 protein, called by TCRdb with MiXCR from the PCR reads. This table holds about 90,000 distinct CDR3 sequences, about half found once. The material sequenced was blood. The chain recombines TRBV28 with TRBJ2-7, with TRBD2 identical over 11 bases. The receptor was derived from a male donor with severe acne vulgaris. The CDR3 sequence is CASSLHSISGGDHEQYF. The CDR3 nucleotides read TGTGCCAGCAGTCTACATTCCATTAGCGGGGGGGACCACGAGCAGTACTTC.